Reported below is one T cell receptor (beta chain). Antigen specificity is unknown. The entry originates in a study of cytomegalovirus exposure and HLA in healthy donors. Study-wide results and limits: Later analysis demonstrated an association between a missense DCLRE1C variant and TCR beta V- and J-gene trimming. Clonal expansion was found to be greater in HLA-associated TCR beta chains than in equally common others in a later analysis.

The germline CDR1 and CDR2 sequences are SGHRS and YFSETQ. This CDR3 region has 12 residues. V shed 0 bases and J shed 8 bases, with 8 bases lying between them. With 60 Vbeta and 13 Jbeta primers, the PCR was carried out. Only in-frame clones appear in the TCRdb table, and some are missing; sequencing was by immunoSEQ multiplex PCR. The sample holds hundreds of thousands of clones, roughly 80% seen once. This chain links TRBV5-1 with TRBJ1-2; possibly TRBD1 for D (5 bases). The TCR originated in a man aged 25-45 years in good health and CMV-seronegative. Sequencing was performed on PBMCs. CDR3 region: CASSLEGHGYTF. CDR3 coding DNA: TGCGCCAGCAGCTTGGAGGGGCACGGCTACACCTTC.